This is a list of T cell receptor beta chains from one sample in a study of blood T cell repertoires in COVID-19. Measured with immunoSEQ multiplex PCR; TCRdb has only the in-frame clones, and not every one. The table records over 150,000 clones, approximately 90% of them present only once. The sequenced sample consisted of peripheral blood. The receptors were gathered from a man between 45 and 60 years old who had recovered from COVID-19. Each CDR3 is given with its conserved first and last residue. The D gene is left open where the match is weak. A clone size is listed for some rows: how often the clone was seen (once, few, many), or a class if it is expanded.

v_call	clone_size	j_call	d_call	cdr3_nt	cdr3_aa
TRBV27	-	TRBJ2-5	TRBD2	TGTGCCAGCAGCCCTAGCGGAGGGGTAAAGACCCAGTACTTC	CASSPSGGVKTQYF
TRBV7-2	-	TRBJ2-3	-	TGTGCCAGCAGCTTAGGGGGCGGACCGGGCACAGATACGCAGTATTTT	CASSLGGGPGTDTQYF
TRBV7-3	-	TRBJ2-2	TRBD2	TGTGCCAGCAGCTTAAAGGGGAGCGGGGGGAACACCGGGGAGCTGTTTTTT	CASSLKGSGGNTGELFF
TRBV7-3	-	TRBJ2-7	TRBD2	TGTGCCAGCAGCTTAACATCAGCGGGAGGCACCTACGAGCAGTACTTC	CASSLTSAGGTYEQYF
TRBV29-1	-	TRBJ2-3	-	TGCAGCGTTGGCGGGTCCAAACGCACAGATACGCAGTATTTT	CSVGGSKRTDTQYF
TRBV27	-	TRBJ1-1	-	TGTGCCAGCGCCGGACTGGGGAACACTGAAGCTTTCTTT	CASAGLGNTEAFF
TRBV5-1	-	TRBJ2-1	TRBD1	TGCGCCAGCAGTCTAAAGGGCGACAGGGGGCAAGGTGAGCAGTTCTTC	CASSLKGDRGQGEQFF
TRBV2	-	TRBJ1-2	-	TGTGCCAGCACCCTGGCCTTACTAATTAACTATGGCTACACCTTC	CASTLALLINYGYTF
TRBV6-5	-	TRBJ2-2	-	TGTGCCAGCAGATTAACCGGGGAGCTGTTTTTT	CASRLTGELFF
TRBV19	-	TRBJ1-5	-	TGTGCCAGTAGTTCCCAGGTCAATCAGCCCCAGCATTTT	CASSSQVNQPQHF
TRBV5-6	-	TRBJ2-5	-	TGTGCCAGCAGCTTGGCCAGCTTGGCTCGAGGAGAGACCCAGTACTTC	CASSLASLARGETQYF
TRBV6-4	-	TRBJ2-1	TRBD2	TGTGCCAGCAGTGCCCGGGAGGGGCATAGGAATGAGCAGTTCTTC	CASSAREGHRNEQFF
TRBV3-1/TRBV3-2	-	TRBJ1-5	-	TGTGCCAGCAGCCAGACACCTCTTAGCAATCAGCCCCAGCATTTT	CASSQTPLSNQPQHF
TRBV7-2	-	TRBJ1-2	TRBD1	TGTGCCAGCAGCTTGGGGACAGGGGGCCCAATCTATGGCTACACCTTC	CASSLGTGGPIYGYTF
TRBV3-1/TRBV3-2	-	TRBJ2-1	TRBD2	TGTGCCAGCAGCCCTGGGGGGCTAGCGGGAGTTGGGTCCTACAATGAGCAGTTCTTC	CASSPGGLAGVGSYNEQFF
TRBV7-9	-	TRBJ1-6	-	TGTGCCAGCAGCTTAGCAGGCGGAAATAATTCACCCCTCCACTTT	CASSLAGGNNSPLHF
TRBV11-2	once	TRBJ2-1	TRBD2	TGTGCCAGCAGCTTAAGGCGCGCGGGGGGCTCCTACAATGAGCAGTTCTTC	CASSLRRAGGSYNEQFF
TRBV6-6	-	TRBJ2-1	TRBD1	TGTGCCAGCAGGACCGGGACAGGGGTCAATGAGCAGTTCTTC	CASRTGTGVNEQFF
TRBV2	-	TRBJ1-1	-	TGTGCCACCTCCTTCGGGGGGAACACTGAAGCTTTCTTT	CATSFGGNTEAFF
TRBV11-3	-	TRBJ2-5	TRBD2	TGTGCCTGGGAGACTAGCGCACAAGAGACCCAGTACTTC	CAWETSAQETQYF
TRBV13	-	TRBJ2-3	TRBD1	TGTGCCAGCAGCTTAGGACAGGGGGCAGATACGCAGTATTTT	CASSLGQGADTQYF
TRBV19	-	TRBJ1-1	TRBD1	TGTGCCAGTAGTATCGTTCGGACAGGCCGAACTGAAGCTTTCTTT	CASSIVRTGRTEAFF
TRBV18	-	TRBJ1-1	-	TGTGCCAGCTCACCGCCAGGGGTTCGAACTGAAGCTTTCTTT	CASSPPGVRTEAFF
TRBV19	-	TRBJ2-1	TRBD2	TGTGCCAGTAGTATTGTGGCGGGAGTGGGGAATGAGCAGTTCTTC	CASSIVAGVGNEQFF
TRBV10-3	-	TRBJ2-5	-	TGTGCCATCAGTGAGAGGGGAGAGACCCAGTACTTC	CAISERGETQYF
TRBV29-1	-	TRBJ2-7	TRBD1	TGCAGCGCTGGGACAGCAGTCTCCTACGAGCAGTACTTC	CSAGTAVSYEQYF
TRBV7-6	-	TRBJ2-2	TRBD2	TGTGCCAGCAGCTTAATAAAGCGGGGGGTGTCGAACACCGGGGAGCTGTTTTTT	CASSLIKRGVSNTGELFF
TRBV6-5	-	TRBJ2-1	-	TGTGCCAGCAGTCGACGGGACTCCGTGGGGGATGAGCAGTTCTTC	CASSRRDSVGDEQFF
TRBV6-2/TRBV6-3	-	TRBJ2-1	-	TGTGCCAGCAGTTACTCTGGGGGGAGCTCCTACAATGAGCAGTTCTTC	CASSYSGGSSYNEQFF